The rows below give T cell receptor beta chains drawn from one sample of a study of low-dose radiotherapy and immunotherapy resistance in tumors. TCRdb redid the calling of the reads with MiXCR, one entry per CDR3 protein. The table records over 65,000 distinct CDR3 sequences, 15% to 20% of them present only once. The sequenced sample was PBMCs, obtained before treatment. These receptor sequences come from a male donor with prostate cancer. Both conserved end residues are part of each CDR3. D genes are given only for firm matches. Size tells how often a clone was seen (once, few, many) or the class of an expanded clone, and some rows leave it out.

cdr3_aa cdr3_nt d_call v_call clone_size j_call
CASSGGPYGYTF TGTGCCAGCAGTGGCGGTCCCTATGGCTACACCTTC . TRBV26 . TRBJ1-2
CASTPRADGQPQHF TGTGCCAGTACCCCCAGGGCAGACGGCCAGCCCCAGCATTTT . TRBV19 few TRBJ1-5
CASSFVSSYEQYF TGTGCCAGCAGTTTCGTCTCTTCCTACGAGCAGTACTTC . TRBV25-1 . TRBJ2-7
CATSEGPRGDTQYF TGTGCCACCAGCGAGGGCCCTCGGGGAGATACGCAGTATTTT . TRBV24-1 many TRBJ2-3
CASSLGLNTDTQYF TGTGCCAGCAGCTTGGGACTGAACACAGATACGCAGTATTTT . TRBV5-3 many TRBJ2-3
CASSLGTGGDEQFF TGCGCCAGCAGCTTGGGGACAGGGGGAGATGAGCAGTTCTTC TRBD1 TRBV5-1 . TRBJ2-1
CASREEEKLFF TGTGCCAGCAGGGAGGAAGAAAAACTGTTTTTT . TRBV12-3/TRBV12-4 many TRBJ1-4
CASREGLSSTDTQYF TGCGCCAGCAGAGAGGGACTATCTAGCACAGATACGCAGTATTTT TRBD2 TRBV4-1 many TRBJ2-3
CSARGALGSESYEQYF TGCAGTGCTAGAGGAGCTCTGGGTAGCGAGTCCTACGAGCAGTACTTC . TRBV20-1 . TRBJ2-7
CASSTHFRQGGQYF TGTGCCAGCAGCACACATTTCCGGCAGGGTGGGCAGTACTTC . TRBV7-8 many TRBJ2-7
CASGNGDGTTDTQYF TGTGCCAGCGGGAACGGAGACGGAACCACAGATACGCAGTATTTT . TRBV6-2/TRBV6-3 few TRBJ2-3
CASSWTGVAYEQYF TGTGCCAGCAGCTGGACAGGGGTTGCCTACGAGCAGTACTTC TRBD1 TRBV7-9 many TRBJ2-7